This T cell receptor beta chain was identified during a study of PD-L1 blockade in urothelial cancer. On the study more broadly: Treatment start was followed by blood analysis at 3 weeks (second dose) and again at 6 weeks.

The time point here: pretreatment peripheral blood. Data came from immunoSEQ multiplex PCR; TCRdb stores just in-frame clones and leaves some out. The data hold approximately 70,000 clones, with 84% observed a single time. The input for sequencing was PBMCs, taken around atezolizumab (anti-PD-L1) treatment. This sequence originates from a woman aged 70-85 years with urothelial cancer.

The CDR3 reads CASSFPGDSSYNEQFF. DNA of the CDR3: TGTGCCAGCAGCTTCCCCGGGGACTCCAGCTACAATGAGCAGTTCTTC. The chain employs TRBV7-8 and TRBJ2-1; TRBD2 might be the D (6 bases). This CDR3 is 16 amino acids long. Germline V gene data show CDR1 as SGHVS and CDR2 as FQNEAQ. V shed 3 bases and J shed 3 bases, with 15 bases lying between them.